A single sample gave rise to the 24 T cell receptor beta chains below, sequenced in a study of blood T cell repertoires in COVID-19. Assay: immunoSEQ multiplex PCR; the TCRdb copy retains only in-frame clones and omits some. The data show about 39,000 clones, about 80% seen once. Sequencing was done on a sample of peripheral blood. Every receptor here comes from a middle-aged man with active or convalescent COVID-19.

The chain recombines TRBV5-4 with TRBJ1-3, with D perhaps matching TRBD1 (6 bases). Looked up from germline, CDR1 is SGHNT and CDR2 is YYREEE (reference sequence). This CDR3 has 19 residues. V dropped 2 bases and J dropped 0 bases, with 21 bases sitting between them. The CDR3 is CASSLGGGTDTDSGNTIYF. CDR3 bases: TGTGCCAGCAGCTTAGGGGGGGGTACGGACACAGACTCTGGAAACACCATATATTTT.

V usage is TRBV6-5 and J usage is TRBJ1-1; D uncertain. Germline assignment: CDR1 MNHEY and CDR2 SVGAGI. The V end was cut by 4 bases, the J end by 0 bases, with 9 bases between. This CDR3 has 14 amino acids. Here the CDR3 reads CASSLGLLNTEAFF. In DNA, the CDR3 is TGTGCCAGCAGTTTAGGACTTCTGAACACTGAAGCTTTCTTT.

The rearrangement uses TRBV7-3 and TRBJ1-1; 8 bases fit TRBD1. This CDR3 contains 18 residues. The germline gives CDR1 SGHTA, CDR2 FQGTGA. The V gene end was trimmed by 4 bases and the J gene end by 1 base; junction bases not matched to a gene: 14. In DNA, the CDR3 is TGTGCCAGCAGCTCCTCGGGGACAGGCGCTTCGAGGAACACTGAAGCTTTCTTT. It yields the protein CASSSSGTGASRNTEAFF.

The rearrangement links TRBV15 to TRBJ1-1; D gene uncertain. Germline lookup yields CDR1 LNHNV and CDR2 YYDKDF (reference sequence). The CDR3 extends over 14 amino acids. V was cut by 0 bases and J by 1 base, with 6 bases left in between. DNA of the CDR3: TGTGCCACCAGCAGAGAGGCGGGGAACACTGAAGCTTTCTTT. Translation: CATSREAGNTEAFF.

This clone has only one observation. The CDR3 is CASSPGQWASGNTIYF. The CDR3 DNA follows: TGTGCCAGCAGTCCGGGACAGTGGGCCTCTGGAAACACCATATATTTT. The chain combines TRBV2 with TRBJ1-3; 7 bases align to TRBD1. Per the germline V gene, CDR1 is SNHLY and CDR2 is FYNNEI. V lost 5 bases and J lost 0; bases outside the gene matches: 7. This CDR3 has 16 amino acids.

The CDR3 coding sequence is TGTGCCAGCAGTAAACAGGGGTACGGCTATGGCTACACCTTC. It codes for CASSKQGYGYGYTF. The chain couples TRBV6-6 to TRBJ1-2; 7 nucleotides agree with TRBD1. CDR3 length: 14 residues. Germline loops: CDR1 MNHNY, CDR2 SVGAGI (reference sequence). Unmatched junction bases numbered 7, after V lost 5 bases and J lost 4 bases.

This clone was seen more than once but under ten times. This chain connects TRBV25-1 to TRBJ1-2; unclear D gene. Trimming cost V 4 bases and J 0 bases, with 12 bases left between them. Germline values: CDR1 MGHDK, CDR2 SYGVNS. CDR3 length: 15 residues. The CDR3 coding sequence is TGTGCCAGCAGTGGGTCCCCGGTAGCTAACTATGGCTACACCTTC. Amino acid sequence: CASSGSPVANYGYTF.

This clone was counted only a few times. The chain carries TRBV7-6 and TRBJ1-5; no clear D gene. Trimming took 1 base from V and 0 from J, leaving 10 bases between them. CDR1 is SGHVS, CDR2 FNYEAQ, per germline. The CDR3 contains 16 residues. CDR3 amino acids: CASSLGQANSNQPQHF. The CDR3 DNA reads TGTGCCAGCAGCTTAGGCCAGGCGAATAGCAATCAGCCCCAGCATTTT.

V is TRBV6-5 and J is TRBJ1-1; D not resolved. V was clipped by 0 bases and J by 4 bases, with 12 bases between them. This CDR3 has 15 amino acids. The germline V gene has CDR1 MNHEY and CDR2 SVGAGI. CDR3 region: CASSYSGVEGTEAFF. CDR3 bases: TGTGCCAGCAGTTACTCGGGAGTTGAGGGCACTGAAGCTTTCTTT.

This chain connects TRBV24-1 to TRBJ1-2; 7 bases map to TRBD1. Trimming removed 4 bases from V and 8 bases from J; junction bases left unmatched: 6. Germline V gene sequence: CDR1 KGHDR, CDR2 SFDVKD. The CDR3 totals 13 residues. Here the CDR3 reads CATSDPRGGGYTF. The CDR3 coding sequence is TGTGCCACCAGTGACCCTCGAGGGGGCGGCTACACCTTC.

For the CDR3, the DNA is TGTGCCAGCTCACCAGTCTCCGGGACAGGGTCCGAGCAGTACTTC. It specifies CASSPVSGTGSEQYF. J is TRBJ2-7 and V is TRBV18; 9 bases are shared with TRBD1. This CDR3 has 15 residues. CDR1 and CDR2 (germline): KGHSH, LQKENI. Losses at the gene ends were 2 bases for V and 6 bases for J; bases not matched to a gene: 8.

The chain carries TRBV20-1 and TRBJ1-1, with D possibly TRBD1 on 5 matching bases. Per the germline V gene, CDR1 is DFQATT and CDR2 is SNEGSKA (reference sequence). V was shortened by 4 bases and J by 7 bases, with 10 bases between the two germline ends. This CDR3 contains 11 residues. The CDR3 DNA follows: TGCAGTGCTACCCAGGGTGGTGAAGCTTTCTTT. Protein product: CSATQGGEAFF.

The rearrangement joins TRBV15 to TRBJ1-1; 8 nucleotides align to TRBD1. The CDR3 runs to 15 residues. Germline CDR1 reads LNHNV; CDR2 reads YYDKDF (reference sequence). V lost 1 base, J lost 0 bases, and 1 base stayed unmatched. CDR3: CATSRGTGMNTEAFF. CDR3 nucleotide sequence: TGTGCCACCAGCAGAGGGACAGGGATGAACACTGAAGCTTTCTTT.

The chain couples TRBV5-6 to TRBJ1-1; tentative D call: TRBD1 (5 bases). This CDR3 contains 14 residues. The V end lost 4 bases, the J end lost 4 bases, and 14 bases lay between the germline ends. Germline CDR1 reads SGHDT; CDR2 reads YYEEEE. CDR3 protein: CASSLNLGVTEAFF. Written as DNA, the CDR3 is TGTGCCAGCAGCCTAAACTTAGGGGTCACTGAAGCTTTCTTT.

The CDR3 loop is CASSRDINYGYTF. The CDR3 DNA follows: TGTGCCAGCTCCCGGGACATTAACTATGGCTACACCTTC. V and J are TRBV2 and TRBJ1-2; TRBD1 is a possible D gene (6 bases). The CDR3 has 13 amino acids. Germline V gene sequence: CDR1 SNHLY, CDR2 FYNNEI. V was cut by 8 bases and J by 1 base, with 11 bases left in between.

The genes are TRBV4-1 and TRBJ1-2; D not resolved. CDR3 length equals 15 residues. V lost 4 bases and J 0 bases, leaving 12 bases between the germline ends. Per the germline V gene, CDR1 is MGHRA and CDR2 is YSYEKL. The CDR3 spells CASSLLTTANYGYTF. In nucleotides, the CDR3 is TGCGCCAGCAGCCTTCTCACGACTGCTAACTATGGCTACACCTTC.

The gene calls are TRBV5-5 and TRBJ1-3; D gene uncertain. CDR1 is SGHKS and CDR2 is YYEKEE in the germline V gene (reference sequence). V lost 0 bases, J lost 4 bases, and 11 bases lay in between. The CDR3 contains 15 residues. The CDR3 sequence: CASSLVFTAGNTIYF. The DNA of the CDR3 is TGTGCCAGCAGCTTGGTGTTCACAGCCGGAAACACCATATATTTT.

The chain combines TRBV18 with TRBJ2-7; the match to TRBD1 covers 12 bases. J lost 5 bases, V lost 4 bases, and 6 bases had no gene match. The CDR3 sequence is 15 residues long. The germline gives CDR1 KGHSH, CDR2 LQKENI. CDR3 nucleotides: TGTGCCAGCTCACTCGGGGGACAGGGGGCGGACGAGCAGTACTTC. Its translation: CASSLGGQGADEQYF.

This sequence joins TRBV2 and TRBJ1-2; 8 bases match TRBD1. CDR1 SNHLY and CDR2 FYNNEI come from the germline V gene. J was trimmed by 8 bases and V by 6 bases; bases with no gene match: 11. This CDR3 contains 14 residues. The CDR3 protein is CASSDSDRAEGYTF. CDR3 coding DNA: TGTGCCAGCAGCGACTCGGACAGGGCGGAAGGCTACACCTTC.

The rearrangement uses TRBV12-1 and TRBJ1-1; TRBD1, the table's D call, was not compared with the DNA. TRBV12-1 is described as a pseudogene. CDR3 length: 16 residues. The CDR3 reads CASSQPDREEGTEAFF. Here the CDR3 DNA reads TGTGCCAGCAGTCAACCGGACAGGGAAGAAGGCACTGAAGCTTTCTTT.

The gene calls are TRBV19 and TRBJ1-5, with no clear D. The CDR3 has 16 amino acids. CDR1 is LNHDA and CDR2 is SQIVND in the germline V gene (reference sequence). V shed 5 bases and J shed 1 base, with 15 bases lying between them. The CDR3 DNA sequence: TGTGCCAGTAGTCCAATGAGGACTTTGAGCAATCAGCCCCAGCATTTT. Its translation is CASSPMRTLSNQPQHF.

The gene calls are TRBV3-1 (or the pseudogene TRBV3-2) and TRBJ1-5; 12 bases fit TRBD1. The trim removed 0 bases at V and 9 bases at J, leaving 6 bases unmatched. CDR1 LGHDT and CDR2 YNNKEL come from the germline V gene (reference sequence). CDR3 length equals 16 residues. CDR3 nucleotide sequence: TGTGCCAGCAGCCAAGATCTGGGACAGGGGGCGACGCCCCAGCATTTT. Translating it yields CASSQDLGQGATPQHF.

For this clone: Compared with germline, one end of the junction differs, possibly owing to a read error. V is TRBV6-5 and J is TRBJ1-1; maybe TRBD1 (6 bases). The CDR3 is made up of 16 amino acids. Germline CDR1 is MNHEY and CDR2 is SVGAGI. The CDR3 loop is CASGYMRTALNTEAFF. The CDR3 bases are TGTGCCAGCGGTTACATGCGGACAGCCTTGAACACTGAAGCTTTCTTT.

The chain carries TRBV5-6 and TRBJ2-3; 7 bases line up with TRBD1. Germline CDR1 reads SGHDT; CDR2 reads YYEEEE. J lost 4 bases, V lost 2 bases, and 4 bases had no gene match. This CDR3 has 14 amino acids. The CDR3: CASSFQGGADTQYF. CDR3 nucleotide sequence: TGTGCCAGCAGCTTCCAAGGGGGCGCAGATACGCAGTATTTT. Full variable domain (rest looked up from reference TRBV5-6 and TRBJ2-3): DAGVTQSPTHLIKTRGQQVTLRCSPKSGHDTVSWYQQALGQGPQFIFQYYEEEERQRGNFPDRFSGHQFPNYSSELNVNALLLGDSALYLCASSFQGGADTQYFGPGTRLTVL.